Below, one TCR beta chain is given with its context. Its antigen is unknown. The record originates from a study of cytomegalovirus exposure and HLA in healthy donors. This CDR3 contains 14 residues. V lost 0 bases to trimming and J lost 5 bases, with 10 bases between them. Germline assignment: CDR1 SGHNT and CDR2 YYREEE (reference sequence). 13 Jbeta primers and 60 Vbeta primers were used for the PCR. TCRdb's copy holds only in-frame clones and misses some; the assay was immunoSEQ multiplex PCR. Here the sample spans some 150,000 clones, under 10% being singletons. Study-level findings and limits: It was in a later analysis that TCR association rates were seen to vary by HLA locus, highest for DRB1 and lowest for HLA-C. The authors listed some 150 TCR beta chains as cytomegalovirus-associated. The study assumed roughly uniform donor sequencing depth for presence/absence analyses. Most TCR sequences were uncommon, yet certain public TCRs appeared in many donors.

The source of this sequence is a woman in her thirties or forties in good health and CMV-seropositive. Sequencing input: PBMCs. The J gene is TRBJ2-3, the V gene TRBV5-4; a possible D gene is TRBD1 (6 bases). The DNA for the CDR3 is TGTGCCAGCAGCTTGGCACAGGGTCAAGATACGCAGTATTTT. Its protein is CASSLAQGQDTQYF.